The clone carrying this TCR beta chain was detected ten times or more. Cohort 3 recovery required two negative PCRs, clearance, or symptom resolution. The sample originates from a study of blood T cell repertoires in COVID-19. Background on the study: The analysed material was cDNA or gDNA that came from T cells, B-cell-depleted T cells, or PBMCs.

Trimming removed 5 bases from V and 5 bases from J; junction bases left unmatched: 11. Germline loops: CDR1 MDHEN, CDR2 SYDVKM. The CDR3 totals 15 residues. Original methodology: By means of reference gene primer amplification, nucleated cell counts were estimated. TCRdb keeps only in-frame clones here, not all; method: immunoSEQ multiplex PCR. V, J and clone size reflect that table, while D and trimming were determined from the DNA. The sample shows about 140,000 clones, around 73% of them seen only once. The clonotype comes from a woman aged 45-65 years who had recovered from COVID-19. J is TRBJ2-7 and V is TRBV28, with 8 bases lining up with TRBD1. The sample consisted of PBMCs or T cells enriched from blood (not recorded which). The DNA for the CDR3 is TGTGCCAGCAGTACCAGGGGGCGCGGTTCTAACGAGCAGTACGTC. Encoded protein: CASSTRGRGSNEQYV.